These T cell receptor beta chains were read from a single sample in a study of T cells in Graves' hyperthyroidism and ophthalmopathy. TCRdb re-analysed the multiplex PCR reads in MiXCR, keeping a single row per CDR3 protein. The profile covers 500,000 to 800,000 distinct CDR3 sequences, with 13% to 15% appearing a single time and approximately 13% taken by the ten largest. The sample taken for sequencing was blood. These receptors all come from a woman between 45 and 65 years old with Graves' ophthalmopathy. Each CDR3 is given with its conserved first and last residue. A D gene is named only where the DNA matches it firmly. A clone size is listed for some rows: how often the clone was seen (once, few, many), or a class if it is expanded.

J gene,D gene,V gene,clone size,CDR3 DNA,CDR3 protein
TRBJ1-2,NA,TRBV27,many,TGTGCCAGCAGTTTACGGCAGGGCAGGTTTATGGACTATGGCTACACCTTC,CASSLRQGRFMDYGYTF
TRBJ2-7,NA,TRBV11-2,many,TGTGCCAGCAGCTTAGTTCGTACTCGCCCCTCCTACGAGCAGTACTTC,CASSLVRTRPSYEQYF
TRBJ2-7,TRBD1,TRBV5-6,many,TGTGCCAGCTCTCCGGGGACAGGAGCTATGGGGCAGTACTTC,CASSPGTGAMGQYF
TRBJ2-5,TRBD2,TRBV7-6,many,TGTGCCAGCATCCCGACGGTACTAGCGGGAGAGACCCAGTACTTC,CASIPTVLAGETQYF
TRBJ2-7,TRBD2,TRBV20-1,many,TGCAGTGCTAGAGTTCTAGCGGGCTCCTACGAGCAGTACTTC,CSARVLAGSYEQYF
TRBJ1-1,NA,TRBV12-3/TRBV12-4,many,TGTGCCAGCAGTTTAATCACCCGAAAGACTGAAGCTTTCTTT,CASSLITRKTEAFF
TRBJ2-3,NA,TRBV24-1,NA,TGTGCCACCAGCGGTGATAGCATCACAGATACGCAGTATTTT,CATSGDSITDTQYF
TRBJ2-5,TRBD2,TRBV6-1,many,TGTGCCAGCAGTTTCCTACGAGGGACTAGCGGGAAAGAGACCCAGTACTTC,CASSFLRGTSGKETQYF
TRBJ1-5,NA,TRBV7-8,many,TGTGCCAGCACCCTTGGGGGGAGTCAGCCCCAGCATTTT,CASTLGGSQPQHF
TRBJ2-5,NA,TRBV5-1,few,TGCGCCAGCAGCTTGGGGTCAATCCAAGAGACCCAGTACTTC,CASSLGSIQETQYF
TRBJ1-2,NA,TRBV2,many,TGTGCCAGCAGGGGGGACAACAGCCGATCCAACTATGGCTACACCTTC,CASRGDNSRSNYGYTF
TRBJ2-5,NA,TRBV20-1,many,TGCAGTGCTAGAGAACGGCACCAAGAGACCCAGTACTTC,CSARERHQETQYF
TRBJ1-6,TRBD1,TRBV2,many,TGTGCCAGCAGGAGGACAGGGGCTAATTCACCCCTCCACTTT,CASRRTGANSPLHF
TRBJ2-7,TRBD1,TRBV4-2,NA,TGTGCCAGCAGCCAAGATTTGGGACAGGGTGTCCCAACCTACGAGCAGTACTTC,CASSQDLGQGVPTYEQYF
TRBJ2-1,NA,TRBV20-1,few,TGCAGTGCTAGAACCCTGGCCTTCTGCAATGAGCAGTTCTTC,CSARTLAFCNEQFF
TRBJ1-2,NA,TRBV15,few,TGTGCCACCAGCAGAGATTCTGGGGGTCGAATAAAGGGTTTCTATGGCTACACCTTC,CATSRDSGGRIKGFYGYTF
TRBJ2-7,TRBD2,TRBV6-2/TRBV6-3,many,TGTGCCAGCAGTTACGGACTAGCGGGGGGGAACTACGAGCAGTACTTC,CASSYGLAGGNYEQYF
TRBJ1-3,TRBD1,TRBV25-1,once,TGTGCCAGCAGTTCTGGGACAGGCCCTGGAAACACCATATATTTT,CASSSGTGPGNTIYF
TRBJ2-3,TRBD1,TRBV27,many,TGTGCCAGCAGATGGACAGGGGGCGTTTTGTGGGGAAGAGATACGCAGTATTTT,CASRWTGGVLWGRDTQYF
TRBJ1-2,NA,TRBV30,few,TGTGCCTGGAGCCCGCCCGAGGCTCCCCGAATCTATGGCTACACCTTC,CAWSPPEAPRIYGYTF
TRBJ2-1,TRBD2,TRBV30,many,TGTGCCTGGGGGGGGGGATACAATGAGCAGTTCTTC,CAWGGGYNEQFF
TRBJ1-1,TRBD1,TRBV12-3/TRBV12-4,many,TGTGCCAGCAGTCGCACAGGGGGCGCCGGGGGGACTGAAGCTTTCTTT,CASSRTGGAGGTEAFF
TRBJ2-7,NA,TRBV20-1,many,TGCAGTGCTACCGAGGGCAGGGCGAACTACGAGCAGTACTTC,CSATEGRANYEQYF
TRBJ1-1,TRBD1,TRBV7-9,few,TGTGCCAGCAGCCAGCCCGGGACAGGGGCTCACACTGAAGCTTTCTTT,CASSQPGTGAHTEAFF
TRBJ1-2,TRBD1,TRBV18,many,TGTGCCAGCTCACCAGGACAGGAGAATGGCTACACCTTC,CASSPGQENGYTF
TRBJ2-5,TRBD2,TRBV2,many,TGTGCCAGCAGTCTGCACCGAGGGACTATGGAGACCCAGTACTTC,CASSLHRGTMETQYF
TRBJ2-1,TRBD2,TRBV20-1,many,TGCAGTGCTAGAGACCTCGGACTAGTTCATGAGCAGTTCTTC,CSARDLGLVHEQFF
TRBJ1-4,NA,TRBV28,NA,TGTGCCAGCATTGGAGGAGCTAATGAAAAACTGTTTTTT,CASIGGANEKLFF
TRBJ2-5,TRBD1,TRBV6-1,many,TGTGCCAGCAGTAAAACCGGGACAGGGTTGGGGAAGACCCAGTACTTC,CASSKTGTGLGKTQYF
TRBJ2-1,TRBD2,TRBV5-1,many,TGCGCCAGCAGCCCCCGGACTAGCGAAATACTCGGGCAGTTCTTC,CASSPRTSEILGQFF
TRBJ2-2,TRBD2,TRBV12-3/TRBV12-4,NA,TGTGCCAGCAGTCATAGCGGGAGCCATTTCACCGGGGAGCTGTCTTTT,CASSHSGSHFTGELSF
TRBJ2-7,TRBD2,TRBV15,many,TGTGCCACCAGCAGAGGGTCTAGCGGGGAATACGAGCAGTACTTC,CATSRGSSGEYEQYF
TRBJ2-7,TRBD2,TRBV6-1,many,TGTGCCAGCAGCAAGACTAGCGGGTACTACGAGCAGTACTTC,CASSKTSGYYEQYF
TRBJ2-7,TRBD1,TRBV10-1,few,TGCGCCAGCAAATACAGGGGCGGCGAGCAGTACTTC,CASKYRGGEQYF
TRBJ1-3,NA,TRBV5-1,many,TGCGCCAGCAGCGGAGGGACGGACGGAAACACCATATATTTT,CASSGGTDGNTIYF
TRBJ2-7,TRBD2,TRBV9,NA,TGTGCCAGCAGCCCCCGTAGCGGGAGCTCCCACGAGCAGTACTTC,CASSPRSGSSHEQYF
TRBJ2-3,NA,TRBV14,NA,TGTGCCAGCAGCCAAGATAACGGACATGTGACAGATACGCAGTATTTT,CASSQDNGHVTDTQYF
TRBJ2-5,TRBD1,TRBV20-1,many,TGCAGTGCTAGAGAGCCGGGACAGGGGACTGAGACCCAGTACTTC,CSAREPGQGTETQYF
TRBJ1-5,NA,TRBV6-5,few,TGTGCCAGCAGTTACTCAATAATTAGGAGCAATCAGCCCCAGCATTTT,CASSYSIIRSNQPQHF
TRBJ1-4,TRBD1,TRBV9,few,TGTGCCAGCAGTGCCTCCGGGACAGGGGATGAAAAACTGTTTTTT,CASSASGTGDEKLFF
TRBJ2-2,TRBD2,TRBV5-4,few,TGTGCCAGCAGCTTGGACAAGCGGGAAGACACCGGGGAGCTGTTTTTT,CASSLDKREDTGELFF
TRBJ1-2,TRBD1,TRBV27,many,TGTGCCAGCAGTTTATATGAGGGGGCTTATGGCTACACCTTC,CASSLYEGAYGYTF
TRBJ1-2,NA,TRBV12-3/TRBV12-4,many,TGTGCCAGCAGTCGGGTCTTTCTAAACTATGGCTACACCTTC,CASSRVFLNYGYTF
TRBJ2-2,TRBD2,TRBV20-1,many,TGCAGTGCTAGAGATCTAGCGGCGAACACCGGGGAGCTGTTTTTT,CSARDLAANTGELFF
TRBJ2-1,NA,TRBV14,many,TGTGCCAGCAGCCAAGATCGGGGGCTGGTTTACAATGAGCAGTTCTTC,CASSQDRGLVYNEQFF
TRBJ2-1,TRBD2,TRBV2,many,TGTGCCAGCAGGGCCGGGACTAGCGGTGAGCAGTTCTTC,CASRAGTSGEQFF
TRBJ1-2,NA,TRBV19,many,TGTGCCAGTACGGGGAACGTGAAGCGGCCTCGCTATGGCTACACCTTC,CASTGNVKRPRYGYTF
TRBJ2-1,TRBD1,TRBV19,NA,TGTGCCAGTAGTGGAGACAGGGGAGTCAATGAGCAGTTCTTC,CASSGDRGVNEQFF